Presented here are 20 T cell receptor beta chains from one specimen sequenced in a study of blood T cell repertoires in COVID-19. Data came from immunoSEQ multiplex PCR; TCRdb stores just in-frame clones and leaves some out. This repertoire shows about 120,000 clones, 75% to 90% found once; its top ten account for approximately 19%. Sample: peripheral blood. The receptors were sampled from a human donor with acute or convalescent COVID-19. The donor label of this sample is uncertain.

V and J are TRBV18 and TRBJ1-3; 8 bases match TRBD1. The CDR3 has 15 amino acids. The V and J ends lost 3 bases and 2 bases, in that order; junction bases with no gene match: 3. CDR1 is KGHSH, CDR2 LQKENI, per germline. CDR3 nucleotides: TGTGCCAGCTCACCGACAGGGGCCACTGGAAACACCATATATTTT. It encodes CASSPTGATGNTIYF.

The chain is built from TRBV30 and TRBJ2-7, with D tentatively TRBD1 (6 bases). Looked up from germline, CDR1 is GTSNPN and CDR2 is SVGIG (reference sequence). Deletions cut 4 bases from V and 9 bases from J, with 19 bases between. The CDR3 runs 13 residues. CDR3 in DNA: TGTGCCTGGATGGAAGGACAGTCTCTTAGGCAGTACTTC. Protein sequence: CAWMEGQSLRQYF.

The chain uses TRBV30 and TRBJ1-1; 9 bases are shared with TRBD1. Germline CDR1 and CDR2: GTSNPN and SVGIG (reference sequence). The CDR3 length is 12 residues. Losses at the gene ends were 5 bases for V and 11 bases for J; bases not matched to a gene: 9. The chain's CDR3 is CAWAVGTGPAFF. The CDR3 DNA reads TGTGCCTGGGCAGTAGGGACAGGGCCGGCTTTCTTT. Full variable domain (missing parts from reference TRBV30 and TRBJ1-1): SQTIHQWPATLVQPVGSPLSLECTVEGTSNPNLYWYRQAAGRGLQLLFYSVGIGQISSEVPQNLSASRPQDRQFILSSKKLLLSDSGFYLCAWAVGTGPAFFGQGTRLTVV.

The V and J genes are TRBV7-9 and TRBJ2-1, with TRBD1 identical over 8 bases. The V gene end was trimmed by 4 bases and the J gene end by 4 bases; junction bases not matched to a gene: 9. CDR3 length: 16 amino acids. Germline CDR1 reads SEHNR; CDR2 reads FQNEAQ (reference sequence). The CDR3 sequence: CASSSYGQGDYNEQFF. CDR3 sequence (DNA): TGTGCCAGCAGCTCCTACGGACAGGGAGATTACAATGAGCAGTTCTTC. The whole variable domain, filled in from reference TRBV7-9 and TRBJ2-1, reads DTGVSQNPRHKITKRGQNVTFRCDPISEHNRLYWYRQTLGQGPEFLTYFQNEAQLEKSRLLSDRFSAERPKGSFSTLEIQRTEQGDSAMYLCASSSYGQGDYNEQFFGPGTRLTVL.

The V gene is TRBV7-6, the J gene TRBJ2-1; 8 nucleotides align to TRBD2. Germline loops: CDR1 SGHVS, CDR2 FNYEAQ. CDR3 size: 16 residues. V lost 1 base, J lost 7 bases, and 9 bases stayed unmatched. The CDR3 region is CASSLDGREEVNEQFF. CDR3 DNA sequence: TGTGCCAGCAGCTTAGACGGGCGGGAGGAAGTAAATGAGCAGTTCTTC.

The chain links TRBV20-1 to TRBJ1-1; D perhaps matches TRBD1 (6 bases). The CDR3 runs to 11 residues. V was pared by 8 bases and J by 4 bases, with 11 bases between. The germline CDR1 and CDR2 sequences are DFQATT and SNEGSKA (reference sequence). The CDR3 sequence is CSPGDGTEAFF. In nucleotides, the CDR3 is TGCAGTCCAGGGGATGGCACTGAAGCTTTCTTT.

This sequence joins TRBV6-2 or TRBV6-3 and TRBJ1-2; D ambiguous. The CDR3 length is 12 residues. The germline CDR1 and CDR2 sequences are MNHEY and SVGEGT. V gave up 2 bases and J gave up 5 bases, with 6 bases separating them. The DNA of the CDR3 is TGTGCCAGCAGTTACAGGAGTTATGGCTACACCTTC. Its translation is CASSYRSYGYTF.

V usage is TRBV7-2 and J usage is TRBJ1-6; D unclear. This CDR3 spans 13 amino acids. The germline gives CDR1 SGHTA, CDR2 FQGNSA. Trimming took off 3 bases at V and 9 bases at J, with 9 bases between the two ends. The CDR3 region is CASSFNLASPLHF. The DNA of the CDR3 is TGTGCCAGCAGCTTCAATCTGGCTTCACCCCTCCACTTT. The full variable domain, with the rest looked up from reference TRBV7-2 and TRBJ1-6, is GAGVSQSPSNKVTEKGKDVELRCDPISGHTALYWYRQSLGQGLEFLIYFQGNSAPDKSGLPSDRFSAERTGGSVSTLTIQRTQQEDSAVYLCASSFNLASPLHFGNGTRLTVT.

The rearrangement links TRBV19 to TRBJ1-1; D might be TRBD1 (6 bases). Trimming left V 5 bases short and J 1 base short, with 11 bases between. From germline, CDR1 is LNHDA and CDR2 SQIVND (reference sequence). The CDR3 length is 14 residues. This CDR3 reads CASSWIRGNTEAFF. The CDR3 DNA reads TGTGCCAGTAGTTGGATCAGGGGGAACACTGAAGCTTTCTTT. The entire variable domain, with the rest obtained from reference TRBV19 and TRBJ1-1, is as follows: DGGITQSPKYLFRKEGQNVTLSCEQNLNHDAMYWYRQDPGQGLRLIYYSQIVNDFQKGDIAEGYSVSREKKESFPLTVTSAQKNPTAFYLCASSWIRGNTEAFFGQGTRLTVV.

The V call is TRBV29-1, the J call TRBJ1-2; 7 nucleotides line up with TRBD1. Germline V gene sequence: CDR1 SQVTM, CDR2 ANQGSEA. The CDR3 sequence is 13 residues long. The junction had 6 bases not matched to a gene; V was cut back by 4 bases and J by 4 bases. This CDR3 is CSVGGQTVYGYTF. As DNA, the CDR3 is TGCAGCGTTGGGGGACAGACTGTCTATGGCTACACCTTC. Variable domain in full (rest from reference TRBV29-1 and TRBJ1-2): SAVISQKPSRDICQRGTSLTIQCQVDSQVTMMFWYRQQPGQSLTLIATANQGSEATYESGFVIDKFPISRPNLTFSTLTVSNMSPEDSSIYLCSVGGQTVYGYTFGSGTRLTVV.

The chain links TRBV28 to TRBJ2-5; 7 bases fit TRBD1. The J segment lost 1 base and the V segment lost 6 bases, leaving 5 bases of the junction unmatched. CDR1 and CDR2 (germline): MDHEN, SYDVKM. CDR3 length: 14 amino acids. The CDR3 nucleotides read TGTGCCAGCAGCCACGGACAGGCCCAAGAGACCCAGTACTTC. Its protein is CASSHGQAQETQYF.

The chain has TRBV6-5 and TRBJ2-2, with 9 bases lining up with TRBD2. The CDR3 consists of 15 residues. The germline V gene encodes CDR1 MNHEY and CDR2 SVGAGI. V shed 5 bases, J shed 3 bases, and the junction held 4 bases outside the gene matches. The CDR3 region is CASSPGLAHTGELFF. Here the CDR3 DNA reads TGTGCCAGCAGTCCAGGACTAGCGCACACCGGGGAGCTGTTTTTT.

The V call is TRBV6-2 or TRBV6-3, the J call TRBJ1-4; no definite D call. V gave up 1 base and J gave up 4 bases, with 10 bases separating them. Germline V gene lookup returns CDR1 MNHEY and CDR2 SVGEGT. The length of the CDR3 is 15 residues. The DNA for the CDR3 is TGTGCCAGCAGTTACTTGTCGGGGAGTAATGAAAAACTGTTTTTT. It codes for CASSYLSGSNEKLFF.

The chain links TRBV5-1 to TRBJ2-5; TRBD2 agrees at 15 bases. Germline CDR1 SGHRS, CDR2 YFSETQ. After removal of 4 bases from V and 5 bases from J, the junction contained 6 bases not matched to a gene. This CDR3 has 16 amino acids. The chain's CDR3 is CASSAGLAGGQETQYF. DNA of the CDR3: TGCGCCAGCAGCGCCGGACTAGCGGGGGGGCAGGAGACCCAGTACTTC.

The chain joins TRBV6-5 to TRBJ1-4; 7 bases map to TRBD1. CDR1 is MNHEY and CDR2 is SVGAGI in the germline V gene. J was trimmed by 6 bases and V by 6 bases; bases with no gene match: 10. The CDR3 is 15 residues long. CDR3 loop: CASRAGQDGDEKLFF. In DNA form, the CDR3 reads TGTGCCAGCAGAGCCGGACAGGATGGGGATGAAAAACTGTTTTTT.

The V call is TRBV9, the J call TRBJ1-1, with TRBD1 matching over 7 bases. Trimming cost V 3 bases and J 6 bases; bases outside gene matches: 5. This CDR3 has 13 amino acids. The germline V gene encodes CDR1 SGDLS and CDR2 YYNGEE. This CDR3 is CASSADRVSEAFF. The CDR3 DNA follows: TGTGCCAGCAGCGCCGACAGGGTGTCTGAAGCTTTCTTT. The variable domain in full, with the rest retrieved from reference TRBV9 and TRBJ1-1, is DSGVTQTPKHLITATGQRVTLRCSPRSGDLSVYWYQQSLDQGLQFLIQYYNGEERAKGNILERFSAQQFPDLHSELNLSSLELGDSALYFCASSADRVSEAFFGQGTRLTVV.

This clone was detected only once. The chain carries TRBV28 and TRBJ2-7, with 8 bases matching TRBD2. Germline CDR1 reads MDHEN; CDR2 reads SYDVKM. J lost 0 bases, V lost 1 base, and 2 bases had no gene match. The CDR3 is 15 amino acids. CDR3 sequence (DNA): TGTGCCAGCAGTTTATATAGCGGGAACTCCTACGAGCAGTACTTC. Protein: CASSLYSGNSYEQYF. Full variable domain (outside the CDR3, taken from reference TRBV28 and TRBJ2-7): DVKVTQSSRYLVKRTGEKVFLECVQDMDHENMFWYRQDPGLGLRLIYFSYDVKMKEKGDIPEGYSVSREKKERFSLILESASTNQTSMYLCASSLYSGNSYEQYFGPGTRLTVT.

V usage is TRBV24-1 and J usage is TRBJ1-4; 11 bases match TRBD1. The CDR3 is 14 amino acids. Trimming at V came to 10 bases and at J to 6 bases, leaving 6 bases not matched to a gene. Germline loops: CDR1 KGHDR, CDR2 SFDVKD. As DNA, the CDR3 is TGTGCCACTCAACCGGGACAGGGGGATGAAAAACTGTTTTTT. It is translated as CATQPGQGDEKLFF.

The V gene is TRBV5-8, the J gene TRBJ1-5; a possible D gene is TRBD1 (6 bases). CDR3 length: 16 residues. V dropped 3 bases and J dropped 3 bases, with 16 bases sitting between them. Germline loops: CDR1 SGHTS, CDR2 YDEGEE. The CDR3 sequence: CASSSGDGEINQPQHF. CDR3 nucleotide sequence: TGTGCCAGCAGCTCAGGGGACGGGGAGATCAATCAGCCCCAGCATTTT.

The CDR3 is CASSLGVGGYEQYF. CDR3 DNA: TGTGCCAGCAGCTTGGGTGTAGGGGGCTACGAGCAGTACTTC. This chain uses TRBV5-6 with TRBJ2-7, with D possibly matching TRBD1 (6 bases). V lost 0 bases and J lost 3, with 10 bases in between. CDR3 length: 14 amino acids. The germline V gene has CDR1 SGHDT and CDR2 YYEEEE.